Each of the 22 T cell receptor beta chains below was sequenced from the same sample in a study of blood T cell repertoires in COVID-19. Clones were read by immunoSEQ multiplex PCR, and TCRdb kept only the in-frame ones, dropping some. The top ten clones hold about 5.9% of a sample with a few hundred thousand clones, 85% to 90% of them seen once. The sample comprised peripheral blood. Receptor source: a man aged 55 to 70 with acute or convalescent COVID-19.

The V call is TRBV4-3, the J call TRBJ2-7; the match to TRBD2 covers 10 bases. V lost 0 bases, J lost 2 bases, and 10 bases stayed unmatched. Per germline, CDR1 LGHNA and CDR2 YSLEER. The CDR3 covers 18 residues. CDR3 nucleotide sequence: TGCGCCAGCAGCCAAGATTTAGGGGGACTAGCGCTACCCTACGAGCAGTACTTC. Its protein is CASSQDLGGLALPYEQYF.

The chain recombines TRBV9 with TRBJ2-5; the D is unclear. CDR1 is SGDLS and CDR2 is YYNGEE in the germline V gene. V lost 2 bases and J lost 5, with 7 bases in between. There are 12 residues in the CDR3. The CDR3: CASSVNEETQYF. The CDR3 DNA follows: TGTGCCAGCAGCGTGAATGAGGAGACCCAGTACTTC.

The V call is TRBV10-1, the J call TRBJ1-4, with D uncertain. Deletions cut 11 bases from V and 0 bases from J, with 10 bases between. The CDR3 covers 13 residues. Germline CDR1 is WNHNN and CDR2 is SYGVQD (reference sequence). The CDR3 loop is CAGQGATNEKLFF. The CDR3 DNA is TGCGCCGGCCAAGGAGCAACTAATGAAAAACTGTTTTTT.

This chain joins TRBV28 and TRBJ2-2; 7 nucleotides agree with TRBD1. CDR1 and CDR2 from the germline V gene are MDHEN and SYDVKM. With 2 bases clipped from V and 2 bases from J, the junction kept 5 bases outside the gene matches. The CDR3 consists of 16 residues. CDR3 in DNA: TGTGCCAGCAGTTTAAACAGGGGCCCCAACACCGGGGAGCTGTTTTTT. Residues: CASSLNRGPNTGELFF.

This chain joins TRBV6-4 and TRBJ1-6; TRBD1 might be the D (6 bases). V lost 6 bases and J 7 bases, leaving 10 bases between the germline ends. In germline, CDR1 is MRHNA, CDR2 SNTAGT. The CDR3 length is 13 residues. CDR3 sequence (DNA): TGTGCCAGCAGAGATACAGGGAATTCACCCCTCCACTTT. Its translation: CASRDTGNSPLHF.

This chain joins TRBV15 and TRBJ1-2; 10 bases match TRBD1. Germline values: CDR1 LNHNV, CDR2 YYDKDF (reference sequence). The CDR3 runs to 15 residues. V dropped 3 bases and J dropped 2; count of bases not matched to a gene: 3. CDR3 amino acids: CATSRPGQGNYGYTF. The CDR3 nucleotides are TGTGCCACCAGCAGGCCGGGACAGGGGAACTATGGCTACACCTTC.

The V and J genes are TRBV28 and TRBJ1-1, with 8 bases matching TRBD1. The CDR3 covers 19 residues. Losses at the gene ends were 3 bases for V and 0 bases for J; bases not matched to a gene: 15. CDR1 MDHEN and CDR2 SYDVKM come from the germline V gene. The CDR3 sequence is CASSLLTGGRAPMNTEAFF. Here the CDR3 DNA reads TGTGCCAGCAGTTTGCTAACAGGGGGAAGAGCGCCTATGAACACTGAAGCTTTCTTT.

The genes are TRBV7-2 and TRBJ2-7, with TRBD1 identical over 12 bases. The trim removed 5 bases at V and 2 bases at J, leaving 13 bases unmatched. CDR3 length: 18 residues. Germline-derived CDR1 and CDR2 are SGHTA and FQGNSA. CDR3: CASSPSGTGGAFTYEQYF. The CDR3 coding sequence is TGTGCCAGCAGCCCCAGTGGGACAGGGGGCGCCTTCACCTACGAGCAGTACTTC.

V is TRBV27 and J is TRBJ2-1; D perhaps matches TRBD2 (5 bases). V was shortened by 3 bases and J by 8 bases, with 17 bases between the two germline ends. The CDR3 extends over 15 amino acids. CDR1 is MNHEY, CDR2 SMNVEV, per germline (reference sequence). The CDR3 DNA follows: TGTGCCAGCAGTTTGAAGGTGGGAGCTGGGTATGAGCAGTTCTTC. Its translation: CASSLKVGAGYEQFF.

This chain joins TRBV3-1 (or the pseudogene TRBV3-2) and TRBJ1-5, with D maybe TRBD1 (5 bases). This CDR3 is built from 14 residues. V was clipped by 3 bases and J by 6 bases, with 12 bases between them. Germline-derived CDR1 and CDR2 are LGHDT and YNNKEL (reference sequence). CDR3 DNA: TGTGCCAGCAGCCAGGGCTCAGGGTTTCAGCCCCAGCATTTT. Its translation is CASSQGSGFQPQHF.

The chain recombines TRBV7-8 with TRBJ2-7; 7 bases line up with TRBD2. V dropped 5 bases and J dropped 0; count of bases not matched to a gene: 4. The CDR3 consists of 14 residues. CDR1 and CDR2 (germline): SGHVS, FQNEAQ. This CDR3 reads CASSPSGTSYEQYF. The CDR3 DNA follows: TGTGCCAGCAGCCCGAGCGGGACCTCCTACGAGCAGTACTTC.

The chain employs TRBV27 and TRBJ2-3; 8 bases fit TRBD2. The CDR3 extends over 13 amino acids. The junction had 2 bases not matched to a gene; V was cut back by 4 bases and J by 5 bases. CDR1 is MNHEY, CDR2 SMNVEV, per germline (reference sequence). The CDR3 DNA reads TGTGCCAGCAGTTCCCGGGAGGGAGATACGCAGTATTTT. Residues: CASSSREGDTQYF.

The CDR3 coding sequence is TGTGCCAGCAGTACTCAGGGATTCAACTATGGCTACACCTTC. Protein sequence: CASSTQGFNYGYTF. The chain uses TRBV28 and TRBJ1-2; a possible D gene is TRBD1 (5 bases). The V end lost 5 bases, the J end lost 2 bases, and 12 bases lay between the germline ends. CDR3 length: 14 amino acids. From germline, CDR1 is MDHEN and CDR2 SYDVKM.

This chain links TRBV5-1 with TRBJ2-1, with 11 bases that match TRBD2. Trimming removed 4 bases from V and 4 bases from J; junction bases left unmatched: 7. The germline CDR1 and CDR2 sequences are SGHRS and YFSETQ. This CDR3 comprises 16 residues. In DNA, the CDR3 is TGCGCCAGCAGCCCTCATAGCGGGAGGGTATACAATGAGCAGTTCTTC. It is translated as CASSPHSGRVYNEQFF.

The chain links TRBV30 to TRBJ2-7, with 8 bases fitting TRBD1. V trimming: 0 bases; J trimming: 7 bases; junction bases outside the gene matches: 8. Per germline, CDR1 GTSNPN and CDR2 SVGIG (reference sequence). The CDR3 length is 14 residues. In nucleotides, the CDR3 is TGTGCCTGGAGTGTACGTAGCAGGGGGCGGGAGCAGTACTTC. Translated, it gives CAWSVRSRGREQYF.

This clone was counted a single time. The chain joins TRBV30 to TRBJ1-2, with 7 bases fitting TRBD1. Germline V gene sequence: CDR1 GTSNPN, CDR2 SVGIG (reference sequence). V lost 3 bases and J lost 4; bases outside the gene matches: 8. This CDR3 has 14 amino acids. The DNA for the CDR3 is TGTGCCTGGAGATCCAAGGGGGCTACCTATGGCTACACCTTC. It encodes CAWRSKGATYGYTF.

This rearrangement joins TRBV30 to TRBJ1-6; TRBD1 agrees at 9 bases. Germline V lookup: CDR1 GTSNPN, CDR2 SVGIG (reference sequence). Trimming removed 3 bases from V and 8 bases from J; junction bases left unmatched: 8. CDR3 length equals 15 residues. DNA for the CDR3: TGTGCCTGGAGCAAACAGGGGGCAGGTTATTCACCCCTCCACTTT. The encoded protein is CAWSKQGAGYSPLHF.

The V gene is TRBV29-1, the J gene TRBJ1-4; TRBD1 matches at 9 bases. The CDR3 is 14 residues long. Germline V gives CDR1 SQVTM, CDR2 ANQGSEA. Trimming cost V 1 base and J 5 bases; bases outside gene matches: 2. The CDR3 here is CSVEVGTGNEKLFF. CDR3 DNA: TGCAGCGTTGAAGTAGGGACAGGGAATGAAAAACTGTTTTTT.

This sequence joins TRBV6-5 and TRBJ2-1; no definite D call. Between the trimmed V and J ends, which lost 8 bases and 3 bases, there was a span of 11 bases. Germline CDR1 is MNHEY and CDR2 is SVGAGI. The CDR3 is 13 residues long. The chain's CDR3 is CASHSIGYNEQFF. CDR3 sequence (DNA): TGTGCCAGCCATAGCATTGGCTACAATGAGCAGTTCTTC.

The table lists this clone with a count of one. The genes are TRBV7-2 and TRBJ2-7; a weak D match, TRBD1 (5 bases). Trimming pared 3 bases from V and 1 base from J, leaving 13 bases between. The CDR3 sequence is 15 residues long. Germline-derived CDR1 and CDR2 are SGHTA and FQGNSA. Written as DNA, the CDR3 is TGTGCCAGCAGCTTGGACACCGCGCATTCCTACGAGCAGTACTTC. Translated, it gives CASSLDTAHSYEQYF.

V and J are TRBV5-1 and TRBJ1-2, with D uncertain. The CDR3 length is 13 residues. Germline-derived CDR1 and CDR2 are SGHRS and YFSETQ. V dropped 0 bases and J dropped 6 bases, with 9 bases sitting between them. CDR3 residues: CASSLEAGDGYTF. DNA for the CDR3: TGCGCCAGCAGCTTGGAGGCAGGCGATGGCTACACCTTC.

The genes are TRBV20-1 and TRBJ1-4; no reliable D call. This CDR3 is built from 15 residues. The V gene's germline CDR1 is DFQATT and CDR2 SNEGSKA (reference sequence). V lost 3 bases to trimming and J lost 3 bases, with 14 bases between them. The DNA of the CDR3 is TGCAGTGCTAGTCCCGATAATCTACCTAATGAAAAACTGTTTTTT. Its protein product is CSASPDNLPNEKLFF.